The 20 T cell receptor beta chains presented below share a single source sample, sequenced in a study of CD8 T cells in Susac syndrome. The RNA input was about 0.5 to 1 ug, and it was reverse transcribed with random hexamers. A single record per CDR3 protein comes from TCRdb applying MiXCR to the immunoSEQ multiplex PCR reads. The sample carries under 200,000 distinct CDR3 sequences, 85% to 95% recorded once. Specimen: CD8+ T cells from PBMCs. The receptors stem from a human donor with Susac syndrome.

Only one count was recorded for this clonotype. The CDR3 DNA follows: TGTGCCAGCAGCCCCAAGGGGCAGGGGTCCTACGAGCAGTACTTC. Translated: CASSPKGQGSYEQYF. This sequence joins TRBV7-9 and TRBJ2-7, with D possibly matching TRBD1 (6 bases). Deletions cut 5 bases from V and 1 base from J, with 15 bases between. The germline V gene has CDR1 SEHNR and CDR2 FQNEAQ (reference sequence). CDR3 length: 15 amino acids.

This clonotype was recorded once. The chain is built from TRBV9 and TRBJ2-2, with TRBD2 identical over 7 bases. The CDR3 covers 15 residues. Unmatched junction bases numbered 9, after V lost 3 bases and J lost 7 bases. Germline V lookup: CDR1 SGDLS, CDR2 YYNGEE. This CDR3 reads CASSAPGRASGELFF. The CDR3 coding sequence is TGTGCCAGCAGCGCCCCTGGGAGGGCAAGCGGGGAGCTGTTTTTT.

The sample holds one count of this clonotype. For the CDR3, the DNA is TGCGCCAGCAGCCAGGCCATTGCAGTTTACGAGCAGTACTTC. Its protein is CASSQAIAVYEQYF. The rearrangement uses TRBV4-1 and TRBJ2-7, with no clear D. Germline V gene data show CDR1 as MGHRA and CDR2 as YSYEKL. V was cut by 3 bases and J by 4 bases, with 13 bases left in between. The CDR3 has 14 residues.

The chain couples TRBV9 to TRBJ1-1; the D gene is possibly TRBD1 (6 bases). This CDR3 comprises 14 residues. The V gene's germline CDR1 is SGDLS and CDR2 YYNGEE. V was clipped by 1 base and J by 5 bases, with 12 bases between them. The CDR3 nucleotides read TGTGCCAGCAGCGTATCCGGGGGCGCGACTGAAGCTTTCTTT. Its protein is CASSVSGGATEAFF.

V is TRBV5-1 and J is TRBJ1-2; possible D gene TRBD1, 5 bases. This CDR3 comprises 14 residues. The V end lost 0 bases, the J end lost 8 bases, and 14 bases lay between the germline ends. CDR1 is SGHRS, CDR2 YFSETQ, per germline. The chain's CDR3 is CASSLVGETEGYTF. The CDR3 DNA follows: TGCGCCAGCAGCTTGGTAGGGGAGACTGAGGGCTACACCTTC.

The V gene is TRBV12-5, the J gene TRBJ1-5; tentatively, D is TRBD1 (5 bases). This CDR3 is built from 13 residues. Trimming shortened V by 4 bases and J by 6 bases, and 10 bases separated the two germline ends. CDR1 is LGHNT, CDR2 FRNRAP, per germline. The CDR3 nucleotides are TGTGCTAGTGGTTCAGGGACTCGTCAGCCCCAGCATTTT. Protein: CASGSGTRQPQHF. The variable domain in full, completed from reference TRBV12-5 and TRBJ1-5, reads DARVTQTPRHKVTEMGQEVTMRCQPILGHNTVFWYRQTMMQGLELLAYFRNRAPLDDSGMPKDRFSAEMPDATLATLKIQPSEPRDSAVYFCASGSGTRQPQHFGDGTRLSIL.

The V and J genes are TRBV27 and TRBJ2-1; 7 bases are a match to TRBD2. The J segment lost 8 bases and the V segment lost 3 bases, leaving 4 bases of the junction unmatched. The CDR3 length is 13 residues. CDR1 and CDR2 (germline): MNHEY, SMNVEV (reference sequence). CDR3 protein: CASSFSRGDEQFF. CDR3 in DNA: TGTGCCAGCAGTTTTAGTCGGGGGGATGAGCAGTTCTTC.

The chain has TRBV10-3 and TRBJ1-5; weak D call: TRBD1 (6 bases). With 2 bases removed from V and 1 base from J, the gap between germline ends came to 12 bases. CDR1 and CDR2 from the germline V gene are ENHRY and SYGVKD. CDR3 size: 16 residues. The CDR3 is CAISEGQRLSNQPQHF. The CDR3 DNA sequence: TGTGCCATCAGTGAGGGACAGAGATTGAGCAATCAGCCCCAGCATTTT.

V gene TRBV4-1 combines with J gene TRBJ1-5; D is uncertain. CDR3 length: 16 residues. Deletions cut 3 bases from V and 0 bases from J, with 12 bases between. Germline V gene lookup returns CDR1 MGHRA and CDR2 YSYEKL. The CDR3 here is CASSQVGSISNQPQHF. The DNA of the CDR3 is TGCGCCAGCAGCCAGGTGGGCAGCATTAGCAATCAGCCCCAGCATTTT.

The gene calls are TRBV4-2 and TRBJ2-5; a possible D gene is TRBD2 (5 bases). This CDR3 spans 15 amino acids. V was pared by 4 bases and J by 1 base, with 13 bases between. The germline CDR1 and CDR2 sequences are LGHNA and YNFKEQ. The CDR3 DNA reads TGTGCCAGCAGCCCCGGTGCCAGCGGCCAAGAGACCCAGTACTTC. This sequence encodes CASSPGASGQETQYF.

The chain carries TRBV7-9 and TRBJ2-5; 8 bases are a match to TRBD1. Germline loops: CDR1 SEHNR, CDR2 FQNEAQ (reference sequence). The CDR3 runs to 16 residues. The trim removed 4 bases at V and 1 base at J, leaving 8 bases unmatched. CDR3 DNA sequence: TGTGCCAGCAGCTCCCGGACAGGGCTTTCCCAAGAGACCCAGTACTTC. This encodes CASSSRTGLSQETQYF.

The chain links TRBV20-1 to TRBJ2-3, with D hard to call. The V and J ends lost 0 bases and 0 bases respectively, with 7 bases between them. The germline gives CDR1 DFQATT, CDR2 SNEGSKA (reference sequence). CDR3 size: 14 residues. As DNA, the CDR3 is TGCAGTGCTAGAGACGGATTTAGCACAGATACGCAGTATTTT. Its translation: CSARDGFSTDTQYF.

The genes are TRBV30 and TRBJ2-2, with TRBD1 matching over 10 bases. There are 15 residues in the CDR3. Trimming took 4 bases from V and 6 from J; bases not matched to a gene: 8. Germline-derived CDR1 and CDR2 are GTSNPN and SVGIG (reference sequence). The CDR3 sequence: CAWMAGTGVSGELFF. CDR3 in DNA: TGTGCCTGGATGGCCGGGACAGGGGTATCCGGGGAGCTGTTTTTT.

In nucleotides, the CDR3 is TGTGCCAGCAGTTCCGTAGGAATACCCTACGAGCAGTACTTC. It encodes CASSSVGIPYEQYF. This chain links TRBV27 with TRBJ2-7, with D unclear. This CDR3 spans 14 amino acids. Between the trimmed V and J ends, which lost 4 bases and 2 bases, there was a span of 12 bases. CDR1 is MNHEY and CDR2 is SMNVEV in the germline V gene (reference sequence).

The chain has TRBV11-2 and TRBJ2-3, with 7 bases aligning to TRBD1. There are 13 residues in the CDR3. The germline V gene has CDR1 SGHAT and CDR2 FQNNGV. The V and J ends lost 5 bases and 4 bases, in that order; junction bases with no gene match: 3. In nucleotides, the CDR3 is TGTGCCAGCAGCCACAGGGGCTCAGATACGCAGTATTTT. This codes for CASSHRGSDTQYF.

The chain joins TRBV28 to TRBJ2-3, with D tentatively TRBD1 (6 bases). The CDR3 length is 15 residues. Trimming took off 1 base at V and 2 bases at J, with 10 bases between the two ends. Germline V CDR1 and CDR2: MDHEN, SYDVKM. DNA of the CDR3: TGTGCCAGCAGTTTATTACAGGGTTACACAGATACGCAGTATTTT. Encoded protein: CASSLLQGYTDTQYF.

The V and J genes are TRBV9 and TRBJ2-3; D not resolved. Germline lookup yields CDR1 SGDLS and CDR2 YYNGEE. V gave up 4 bases and J gave up 2 bases, with 14 bases separating them. The CDR3 runs 15 residues. Here the CDR3 reads CASSQQSSYTDTQYF. The CDR3 DNA is TGTGCCAGCAGCCAACAGTCGAGCTACACAGATACGCAGTATTTT.

This chain joins TRBV15 and TRBJ1-5; no clear D. The CDR3 consists of 13 residues. CDR1 and CDR2 (germline): LNHNV, YYDKDF (reference sequence). Trimming shortened V by 5 bases and J by 4 bases, and 9 bases separated the two germline ends. CDR3 region: CATSASGNQPQHF. In DNA, the CDR3 is TGTGCCACCAGCGCCTCGGGTAATCAGCCCCAGCATTTT.

This clonotype was seen only once. This chain joins TRBV6-2 or TRBV6-3 and TRBJ2-5; D is perhaps TRBD2 (6 bases). The germline V gene has CDR1 MNHEY and CDR2 SVGEGT. V was trimmed by 8 bases and J by 2 bases, leaving 18 bases between them. The CDR3 contains 15 residues. The CDR3 reads CASAGLEDLQETQYF. The CDR3 DNA is TGTGCCAGCGCGGGACTGGAGGATCTTCAAGAGACCCAGTACTTC.

J is TRBJ2-5 and V is TRBV27; D possibly corresponds to TRBD2 (6 bases). V was clipped by 5 bases and J by 5 bases, with 15 bases between them. Germline values: CDR1 MNHEY, CDR2 SMNVEV (reference sequence). CDR3 size: 14 residues. DNA of the CDR3: TGTGCCAGCAGTCAGACTAGGAGTGGGGAGACCCAGTACTTC. This codes for CASSQTRSGETQYF.